Sample share makes the clone carrying this T cell receptor (beta chain) medium-sized. These data are taken from a study of early T cells in non-severe SARS-CoV-2 infection. The CDR3 has 14 amino acids. CDR1 and CDR2 from the germline V gene are SNHLY and FYNNEI. J was trimmed by 2 bases and V by 9 bases; bases with no gene match: 8. TCRdb reprocessed the 5' RACE reads with MiXCR, giving one entry per CDR3 protein. This sample has about 62,000 distinct CDR3 sequences, with almost 9.5% found just once. V usage is TRBV2 and J usage is TRBJ2-3; 7 nucleotides agree with TRBD1. Sequenced: whole blood. The receptor comes from an adult who was a healthcare worker with PCR-confirmed SARS-CoV-2 infection or an uninfected control (not recorded which). The CDR3 reads CASRVGQLTDTQYF. The DNA of the CDR3 is TGTGCCAGTCGGGTGGGACAGCTCACAGATACGCAGTATTTT.